The 26 T cell receptor beta chains presented below share a single source sample, sequenced in a study of CD8 T cells in Susac syndrome. Random hexamers were used to reverse transcribe an amount of roughly 0.45 to 1 ug RNA. One entry per CDR3 protein, called by TCRdb with MiXCR from the immunoSEQ multiplex PCR reads. This table holds about 170,000 distinct CDR3 sequences, over 85% found once. The specimen sequenced was CD4+ T cells from PBMCs. Source of these receptors: a human donor with multiple sclerosis.

This chain joins TRBV19 and TRBJ1-5; D remains ambiguous. Germline assignment: CDR1 LNHDA and CDR2 SQIVND (reference sequence). The CDR3 is 13 amino acids. Trimming left V 5 bases short and J 4 bases short, with 9 bases between. This chain's CDR3 is CASSATWNQPQHF. In nucleotides, the CDR3 is TGTGCCAGTAGTGCGACATGGAATCAGCCCCAGCATTTT. The whole variable domain, filled in from reference TRBV19 and TRBJ1-5, reads DGGITQSPKYLFRKEGQNVTLSCEQNLNHDAMYWYRQDPGQGLRLIYYSQIVNDFQKGDIAEGYSVSREKKESFPLTVTSAQKNPTAFYLCASSATWNQPQHFGDGTRLSIL.

The chain uses TRBV20-1 and TRBJ2-3; the match to TRBD2 covers 11 bases. Trimming cost V 5 bases and J 0 bases; bases outside gene matches: 7. This CDR3 comprises 16 residues. The germline CDR1 and CDR2 sequences are DFQATT and SNEGSKA (reference sequence). The CDR3 DNA is TGCAGTGCTCACAAACTAGCGGGAGACAGCACAGATACGCAGTATTTT. Amino acids: CSAHKLAGDSTDTQYF.

This chain links TRBV12-3 or TRBV12-4 with TRBJ2-7; D possibly corresponds to TRBD2 (6 bases). The CDR3 extends over 14 amino acids. Trimming took 6 bases from V and 6 from J, leaving 18 bases between them. Here the CDR3 reads CASRPLSGVGEQYF. In DNA, the CDR3 is TGTGCCAGCAGACCCCTGTCGGGGGTCGGCGAGCAGTACTTC.

The CDR3 DNA is TGTGCCAGCAGTTTCACGGGACAGGGATTCTACGAGCAGTACTTC. Amino acid sequence: CASSFTGQGFYEQYF. The chain is built from TRBV27 and TRBJ2-7; TRBD1 matches at 9 bases. The CDR3 is made up of 15 amino acids. Per the germline V gene, CDR1 is MNHEY and CDR2 is SMNVEV (reference sequence). The V and J ends lost 3 bases and 3 bases, in that order; junction bases with no gene match: 6.

This chain joins TRBV7-2 and TRBJ1-5, with 10 bases fitting TRBD1. V lost 5 bases to trimming and J lost 3 bases; unmatched junction nucleotides: 7. CDR1 SGHTA and CDR2 FQGNSA come from the germline V gene. The CDR3 runs to 16 residues. The CDR3 DNA reads as TGTGCCAGCAGCGATGGACAGGGGGGTGTCAATCAGCCCCAGCATTTT. Translation: CASSDGQGGVNQPQHF.

V is TRBV20-1 and J is TRBJ2-3, with D uncertain. The germline V and J ends were trimmed by 1 base and 6 bases, with 14 bases remaining between them. The CDR3 consists of 14 residues. The germline V gene has CDR1 DFQATT and CDR2 SNEGSKA (reference sequence). CDR3 region: CSARVWLGRDTQYF. The CDR3 DNA reads TGCAGTGCTAGAGTTTGGCTAGGGCGGGATACGCAGTATTTT.

CDR3 sequence: CASSFGTRSNEKLFF. CDR3 DNA: TGCGCCAGCAGCTTTGGGACACGATCAAATGAAAAACTGTTTTTT. The chain has TRBV5-1 and TRBJ1-4; a weak D match, TRBD1 (6 bases). CDR1 and CDR2 from the germline V gene are SGHRS and YFSETQ. CDR3 size: 15 residues. The V end lost 2 bases, the J end lost 5 bases, and 13 bases lay between the germline ends.

V and J are TRBV4-3 and TRBJ2-1, with D maybe TRBD2 (6 bases). V was shortened by 3 bases and J by 0 bases, with 12 bases between the two germline ends. Germline values: CDR1 LGHNA, CDR2 YSLEER. CDR3 length equals 16 residues. The CDR3 nucleotides read TGCGCCAGCAGCCACGGACTACTAAACTCCTACAATGAGCAGTTCTTC. Translation: CASSHGLLNSYNEQFF.

This chain connects TRBV20-1 to TRBJ2-5; D remains unclear. Trimming stripped 0 bases from V and 4 bases from J, with 9 bases between. Germline assignment: CDR1 DFQATT and CDR2 SNEGSKA (reference sequence). The CDR3 is made up of 13 amino acids. CDR3 coding DNA: TGCAGTGCTAGAGAGGGGAAAATAGAGACCCAGTACTTC. This encodes CSAREGKIETQYF.

This sequence joins TRBV18 and TRBJ2-1; D is perhaps TRBD1 (6 bases). The V end lost 3 bases, the J end lost 4 bases, and 16 bases lay between the germline ends. The CDR3 is 16 residues long. The V gene's germline CDR1 is KGHSH and CDR2 LQKENI. The CDR3 sequence is CASSPRPTRGYNEQFF. CDR3 sequence (DNA): TGTGCCAGCTCACCGCGACCGACAAGGGGGTACAATGAGCAGTTCTTC.

The genes are TRBV4-3 and TRBJ2-1; 9 bases are shared with TRBD2. Germline CDR1 LGHNA, CDR2 YSLEER. Germline trimming cut 0 bases from V and 8 bases from J; bases unmatched to any gene: 14. This CDR3 spans 18 amino acids. The CDR3 protein is CASSQDLGGRALADEQFF. The DNA of the CDR3 is TGCGCCAGCAGCCAAGATCTGGGCGGGAGGGCCCTCGCGGATGAGCAGTTCTTC.

V usage is TRBV2 and J usage is TRBJ2-3; a weak D match, TRBD2 (5 bases). The V and J ends lost 8 bases and 0 bases respectively, with 15 bases between them. CDR3 length equals 15 residues. Germline V gene sequence: CDR1 SNHLY, CDR2 FYNNEI. CDR3 region: CASPPGSSSTDTQYF. CDR3 nucleotide sequence: TGTGCCAGCCCACCGGGATCCTCTAGCACAGATACGCAGTATTTT.

V and J are TRBV28 and TRBJ1-1; D not certain. The germline V gene has CDR1 MDHEN and CDR2 SYDVKM. The length of the CDR3 is 12 residues. V was cut by 2 bases and J by 7 bases, with 8 bases left in between. CDR3 sequence: CASSLQAFEAFF. The CDR3 DNA reads as TGTGCCAGCAGTTTACAGGCTTTTGAAGCTTTCTTT.

V is TRBV4-1 and J is TRBJ1-3; D unresolved. This CDR3 comprises 16 residues. Germline assignment: CDR1 MGHRA and CDR2 YSYEKL. V lost 0 bases and J lost 0, with 9 bases in between. Written as DNA, the CDR3 is TGCGCCAGCAGCCAAGAAACCAGCAGCTCTGGAAACACCATATATTTT. Its translation: CASSQETSSSGNTIYF.

The V gene is TRBV19, the J gene TRBJ2-7; the match to TRBD1 covers 12 bases. This CDR3 region has 15 residues. Germline-derived CDR1 and CDR2 are LNHDA and SQIVND (reference sequence). V dropped 5 bases and J dropped 4; count of bases not matched to a gene: 6. DNA for the CDR3: TGTGCCAGTAGTTTGGGACAGGGGGCTTGGTACGAGCAGTACTTC. It specifies CASSLGQGAWYEQYF.

The chain links TRBV4-1 to TRBJ2-3; 10 bases fit TRBD2. Germline CDR1 reads MGHRA; CDR2 reads YSYEKL. V lost 4 bases and J lost 0; bases outside the gene matches: 4. This CDR3 comprises 16 residues. CDR3 loop: CASSRLAGISTDTQYF. Here the CDR3 DNA reads TGCGCCAGCAGCCGACTAGCGGGTATAAGCACAGATACGCAGTATTTT.

The chain uses TRBV24-1 and TRBJ2-5; D is tentatively TRBD1 or TRBD2 (5 bases each). Trimming removed 7 bases at V and 5 bases at J, with 7 bases between. Germline V gene data show CDR1 as KGHDR and CDR2 as SFDVKD. The CDR3 loop spans 11 amino acids. Here the CDR3 reads CATREGETQYF. The CDR3, as DNA: TGTGCCACCAGAGAGGGGGAGACCCAGTACTTC.

CDR3 nucleotide sequence: TGTGCCAGTAGTTCGTCAACAGGGTCGACTTTTAACTATGGCTACACCTTC. Its protein is CASSSSTGSTFNYGYTF. The genes are TRBV19 and TRBJ1-2, with a weak D call TRBD1 (6 bases). The length of the CDR3 is 17 residues. The germline V gene encodes CDR1 LNHDA and CDR2 SQIVND (reference sequence). V lost 5 bases, J lost 1 base, and 20 bases lay in between.

The chain links TRBV7-2 to TRBJ2-5; 10 nucleotides line up with TRBD2. The ends lost 2 bases at V and 5 bases at J; junction bases unmatched: 5. This CDR3 contains 15 residues. The germline gives CDR1 SGHTA, CDR2 FQGNSA. The CDR3 nucleotides are TGTGCCAGCAGCTTACAAGCGGGAGGGCGGGAGACCCAGTACTTC. This gives the protein CASSLQAGGRETQYF.

The V gene is TRBV7-2, the J gene TRBJ2-4; D unclear. Trimming stripped 5 bases from V and 0 bases from J, with 14 bases between. This CDR3 has 16 amino acids. Germline CDR1 is SGHTA and CDR2 is FQGNSA. The CDR3 spells CASSPQTYSAKNIQYF. In DNA form, the CDR3 reads TGTGCCAGCAGCCCCCAGACGTATTCAGCCAAAAACATTCAGTACTTC.

The chain employs TRBV5-4 and TRBJ2-5; D is perhaps TRBD2 (6 bases). The germline V gene has CDR1 SGHNT and CDR2 YYREEE (reference sequence). The V end was cut by 0 bases, the J end by 5 bases, with 11 bases between. The CDR3 totals 14 residues. CDR3 amino acids: CASSLETRRETQYF. The DNA of the CDR3 is TGTGCCAGCAGCTTGGAGACTAGGCGCGAGACCCAGTACTTC.

This clonotype was recorded only once. The V gene is TRBV15, the J gene TRBJ2-3, with 14 bases aligning to TRBD2. The CDR3 is 17 residues long. Germline CDR1 LNHNV, CDR2 YYDKDF (reference sequence). V shed 0 bases, J shed 6 bases, and the junction held 5 bases outside the gene matches. The CDR3 DNA is TGTGCCACCAGCAGAGATAGGAGGACTAGCGGGAGGGATACGCAGTATTTT. This codes for CATSRDRRTSGRDTQYF.

The V call is TRBV27, the J call TRBJ2-3; unclear D gene. This CDR3 comprises 13 residues. The V end lost 2 bases, the J end lost 6 bases, and 9 bases lay between the germline ends. Germline CDR1 MNHEY, CDR2 SMNVEV (reference sequence). The DNA for the CDR3 is TGTGCCAGCAGTTTAAGGCTCAGGGATACGCAGTATTTT. The encoded protein is CASSLRLRDTQYF.

V is TRBV4-1 and J is TRBJ1-2; 7 bases align to TRBD1. The CDR3 loop spans 15 amino acids. Germline CDR1 is MGHRA and CDR2 is YSYEKL. Trimming at V came to 1 base and at J to 8 bases, leaving 10 bases not matched to a gene. CDR3 DNA: TGCGCCAGCAGCCAAGCGACAGGGTGGGAAAAAGGCTACACCTTC. It translates to CASSQATGWEKGYTF.

This clonotype was seen only a few times. The CDR3 DNA reads as TGTGCCAGCTCAGCGGGCACAGATACGCAGTATTTT. Translation gives CASSAGTDTQYF. This chain joins TRBV6-5 and TRBJ2-3; maybe TRBD2 (5 bases). Germline V CDR1 and CDR2: MNHEY, SVGAGI. V was pared by 8 bases and J by 1 base, with 7 bases between. The CDR3 is 12 amino acids.

V gene TRBV11-2 combines with J gene TRBJ2-1, with 10 bases that match TRBD2. This CDR3 is 15 amino acids long. Germline assignment: CDR1 SGHAT and CDR2 FQNNGV. V shed 6 bases, J shed 4 bases, and the junction held 6 bases outside the gene matches. The CDR3 nucleotides are TGTGCCAGCAGTCCCGGGACTAGCGCTTACAATGAGCAGTTCTTC. Its translation is CASSPGTSAYNEQFF.